Each of the 21 T cell receptor beta chains below was sequenced from the same sample in a study of blood T cell repertoires in COVID-19. Method: immunoSEQ multiplex PCR; TCRdb's copy keeps in-frame clones and lacks some. The repertoire consists of around 50,000 clones, with over 80% occurring once and the leading ten covering 5.3%. The sequenced sample consisted of peripheral blood. These TCRs come from a human donor in a cohort sampled during active COVID-19.

This sequence joins TRBV10-3 and TRBJ2-1; the D gene is possibly TRBD1 (6 bases). The CDR3 consists of 13 residues. Germline CDR1 is ENHRY and CDR2 is SYGVKD. Trimming took 5 bases from V and 5 from J, leaving 10 bases between them. The CDR3 loop is CAISSTGNNEQFF. CDR3 nucleotides: TGTGCCATCAGTTCTACAGGGAACAATGAGCAGTTCTTC.

This clone was counted a single time. The gene calls are TRBV28 and TRBJ1-6; perhaps TRBD1 as D (5 bases). The germline V and J ends were trimmed by 5 bases and 5 bases, with 13 bases remaining between them. Germline V gene lookup returns CDR1 MDHEN and CDR2 SYDVKM. This CDR3 is built from 15 residues. This CDR3 is CASSRGGMNNSPLHF. Written as DNA, the CDR3 is TGTGCCAGCAGTCGGGGGGGGATGAATAATTCACCCCTCCACTTT.

The rearrangement links TRBV5-1 to TRBJ2-3; D unresolved. This CDR3 comprises 15 residues. Germline CDR1 SGHRS, CDR2 YFSETQ. Trimming shortened V by 2 bases and J by 2 bases, and 12 bases separated the two germline ends. This CDR3 reads CASSLSGAHTDTQYF. The CDR3 region has the DNA TGCGCCAGCAGCTTATCCGGAGCCCACACAGATACGCAGTATTTT.

The J gene is TRBJ2-1, the V gene TRBV10-2; D not certain. Deletions cut 6 bases from V and 9 bases from J, with 15 bases between. The CDR3 sequence is 13 residues long. Germline assignment: CDR1 WSHSY and CDR2 SAAADI. The chain's CDR3 is CASREYSGGEQFF. The CDR3 region has the DNA TGCGCCAGCAGAGAATACTCGGGTGGTGAGCAGTTCTTC.

A remark on this clone: Other DNA sequences from this sample encode an identical CDR3 as well. This chain connects TRBV12-3 or TRBV12-4 to TRBJ1-1; the match to TRBD1 covers 7 bases. This CDR3 region has 13 residues. The ends lost 3 bases at V and 4 bases at J; junction bases unmatched: 2. Here the CDR3 reads CASSLSGGTEAFF. DNA of the CDR3: TGTGCCAGCAGTTTGTCAGGGGGCACTGAAGCTTTCTTT.

The chain has TRBV28 and TRBJ1-4; 8 bases line up with TRBD1. V shed 5 bases and J 5 bases; nucleotides not matched to a gene: 4. Germline lookup yields CDR1 MDHEN and CDR2 SYDVKM. The CDR3 spans 14 residues. The CDR3 loop is CASSKNRGNEKLFF. As DNA, the CDR3 is TGTGCCAGCAGTAAGAACAGGGGGAATGAAAAACTGTTTTTT.

The chain couples TRBV4-3 to TRBJ1-3, with unresolved D. V lost 0 bases and J lost 0, with 12 bases in between. The CDR3 runs to 17 residues. CDR1 is LGHNA, CDR2 YSLEER, per germline. The CDR3 loop is CASSQDLIGSSGNTIYF. CDR3 nucleotide sequence: TGCGCCAGCAGCCAAGATCTCATTGGCAGCTCTGGAAACACCATATATTTT.

CDR3 in amino acids: CASSPAGGSSTEAFF. In DNA, the CDR3 is TGTGCCAGCAGTCCCGCAGGGGGCTCCAGCACTGAAGCTTTCTTT. V usage is TRBV6-2 or TRBV6-3 and J usage is TRBJ1-1; 8 bases align to TRBD1. Germline V gene lookup returns CDR1 MNHEY and CDR2 SVGEGT. There are 15 residues in the CDR3. The V segment lost 5 bases and the J segment 4 bases; nucleotides outside the gene matches: 9.

This chain links TRBV10-3 with TRBJ1-5, with D uncertain. In germline, CDR1 is ENHRY, CDR2 SYGVKD. Deletions cut 3 bases from V and 7 bases from J, with 13 bases between. The CDR3 length is 14 residues. The CDR3 DNA reads as TGTGCCATCAGTGACCACAGACCTGGGCAGCCCCAGCATTTT. Encoded protein: CAISDHRPGQPQHF.

V and J are TRBV19 and TRBJ1-1, with 7 bases aligning to TRBD1. The CDR3 contains 14 residues. Losses at the gene ends were 6 bases for V and 0 bases for J; bases not matched to a gene: 4. The germline V gene has CDR1 LNHDA and CDR2 SQIVND (reference sequence). The CDR3 region has the DNA TGTGCCAGTAGGCCGACAGGGATGAACACTGAAGCTTTCTTT. It codes for CASRPTGMNTEAFF.

This clone was detected a few times. The V call is TRBV2, the J call TRBJ2-6; 7 bases match TRBD1. Germline V gene lookup returns CDR1 SNHLY and CDR2 FYNNEI. This CDR3 has 15 amino acids. Germline trimming cut 5 bases from V and 4 bases from J; bases unmatched to any gene: 5. The CDR3 nucleotides are TGTGCCAGCAGTATAACAGGGGTCGGGGCCAACGTCCTGACTTTC. Its protein is CASSITGVGANVLTF.

The chain links TRBV7-3 to TRBJ1-2, with D perhaps TRBD1 (5 bases). This CDR3 is built from 17 residues. Trimming pared 5 bases from V and 6 bases from J, leaving 25 bases between. Germline V gene data show CDR1 as SGHTA and CDR2 as FQGTGA. CDR3 sequence (DNA): TGTGCCAGCAGCGCTCCGGGGCCCCAGGGAGGTATTAATGGCTACACCTTC. Translating gives CASSAPGPQGGINGYTF.

This clone was found a few times. The chain joins TRBV5-1 to TRBJ2-5; TRBD2 matches at 14 bases. CDR1 and CDR2 (germline): SGHRS, YFSETQ. The CDR3 is 16 residues long. V dropped 4 bases and J dropped 7; count of bases not matched to a gene: 9. DNA of the CDR3: TGCGCCAGCAGCACAGGGACTAGCGGGGGAGGAGGGACCCAGTACTTC. Protein sequence: CASSTGTSGGGGTQYF.

The rearrangement joins TRBV4-1 to TRBJ2-1, with 7 bases identical to TRBD1. Germline V lookup: CDR1 MGHRA, CDR2 YSYEKL. Unmatched junction bases numbered 0, after V lost 5 bases and J lost 5 bases. CDR3 size: 12 residues. The CDR3 spells CASSDRDNEQFF. CDR3 nucleotide sequence: TGCGCCAGCAGCGACAGGGACAATGAGCAGTTCTTC.

The J gene is TRBJ2-7, the V gene TRBV19; 7 bases fit TRBD2. Trimming cost V 1 base and J 2 bases; bases outside gene matches: 8. Per the germline V gene, CDR1 is LNHDA and CDR2 is SQIVND (reference sequence). This CDR3 comprises 16 residues. The CDR3 nucleotides are TGTGCCAGTAGTATAGGAGGGGCTAGCGGAACCTACGAGCAGTACTTC. This encodes CASSIGGASGTYEQYF.

The chain uses TRBV28 and TRBJ1-1; 7 bases agree with TRBD1. Looked up from germline, CDR1 is MDHEN and CDR2 is SYDVKM. The V segment lost 4 bases and the J segment 2 bases; nucleotides outside the gene matches: 4. The CDR3 is 14 residues long. In nucleotides, the CDR3 is TGTGCCAGCAGTTCCCCAGGGGGTAACACTGAAGCTTTCTTT. It encodes CASSSPGGNTEAFF.

The chain couples TRBV6-1 to TRBJ1-2, with D possibly TRBD1 on 6 matching bases. The CDR3 length is 16 residues. Germline CDR1 and CDR2: MNHNS and SASEGT. Deletions cut 2 bases from V and 3 bases from J, with 16 bases between. CDR3 bases: TGTGCCAGCAGTGAAAGTGGACAGTATAGGTACTATGGCTACACCTTC. The encoded protein is CASSESGQYRYYGYTF.

This clone came up once. The chain couples TRBV7-2 to TRBJ2-7; D gene ambiguous. This CDR3 is built from 13 residues. CDR1 and CDR2 (germline): SGHTA, FQGNSA. Trimming cost V 4 bases and J 6 bases, with 13 bases left between them. The CDR3 DNA follows: TGTGCCAGCAGCTCCCGACACCCCCTCGAGCAGTACTTC. Translation gives CASSSRHPLEQYF. The whole variable domain, filled in from reference TRBV7-2 and TRBJ2-7, reads GAGVSQSPSNKVTEKGKDVELRCDPISGHTALYWYRQSLGQGLEFLIYFQGNSAPDKSGLPSDRFSAERTGGSVSTLTIQRTQQEDSAVYLCASSSRHPLEQYFGPGTRLTVT.

A word on this clone: At one of its ends the junction is not consistent with the germline gene, which may arise from a read error. Other DNA sequences of this sample code for an identical CDR3. This rearrangement joins TRBV13 to TRBJ2-7, with D possibly being TRBD1 (6 bases). The CDR3 runs 14 residues. Germline-derived CDR1 and CDR2 are PRHDT and FYEKMQ (reference sequence). CDR3 protein: CASSSSRQAYEQYF. CDR3 bases: TGTGCCAGCAGCTCCTCCAGACAGGCCTATGAGCAGTACTTC. Combining the CDR3 with reference TRBV13 and TRBJ2-7 gives the whole variable domain AAGVIQSPRHLIKEKRETATLKCYPIPRHDTVYWYQQGPGQDPQFLISFYEKMQSDKGSIPDRFSAQQFSDYHSELNMSSLELGDSALYFCASSSSRQAYEQYFGPGTRLTVT.

This clone showed up just a few times. The chain links TRBV6-5 to TRBJ1-1, with D possibly TRBD1 on 6 matching bases. The germline V gene has CDR1 MNHEY and CDR2 SVGAGI. The CDR3 is made up of 13 amino acids. The V gene lost 5 bases and the J gene lost 6 bases, with 13 bases spanning the gap. CDR3 amino acids: CASSPIQGPEAFF. The CDR3, as DNA: TGTGCCAGCAGTCCTATACAGGGCCCTGAAGCTTTCTTT.

This clone occurred many times. The chain recombines TRBV28 with TRBJ1-6; tentative D call: TRBD1 (6 bases). This CDR3 has 16 residues. Germline V gene lookup returns CDR1 MDHEN and CDR2 SYDVKM. Trimming stripped 5 bases from V and 3 bases from J, with 14 bases between. Here the CDR3 DNA reads TGTGCCAGCAGTCCCGCCGTAGGGGGCTATAATTCACCCCTCCACTTT. The encoded protein is CASSPAVGGYNSPLHF. Filled out from reference TRBV28 and TRBJ1-6, the complete variable domain reads DVKVTQSSRYLVKRTGEKVFLECVQDMDHENMFWYRQDPGLGLRLIYFSYDVKMKEKGDIPEGYSVSREKKERFSLILESASTNQTSMYLCASSPAVGGYNSPLHFGNGTRLTVT.